This T cell receptor (beta chain) was identified in a study of T cells in Graves' hyperthyroidism and ophthalmopathy. Study-wide findings and caveats: Ophthalmopathy could be told apart from stable hyperthyroidism with a 13 V-J model. The model made its ophthalmopathy prediction, and onset followed a median approximately 6.5 months later.

The sample holds many counts of this clonotype. Its antigen is unknown. Each diagnosis drew on symptoms, thyroxine, TRAb, thyroid ultrasound and orbital computed tomography findings. PBMCs were obtained from about 10 ml fresh peripheral blood. RNA transcripts gave rise to amplified TCR beta CDR3 regions. In the first-round RT-PCR of the TCR CDR3, the HTBI primer set was used. TCRdb reprocessed the multiplex PCR reads with MiXCR, giving one entry per CDR3 protein. This repertoire shows 250,000 to 300,000 distinct CDR3 sequences, approximately 17% found once; its top ten account for less than 70%. The CDR3 sequence is 19 residues long. V was clipped by 0 bases and J by 5 bases; unmatched bases: 11. Per the germline V gene, CDR1 is LGHNA and CDR2 is YSLEER.

This chain links TRBV4-3 with TRBJ2-2; 11 bases are shared with TRBD2. This TCR was recovered from a woman aged 55-69 years with Graves' ophthalmopathy. Specimen: blood. The CDR3 is CASSQESSGRISRTGELFF. The CDR3 region has the DNA TGCGCCAGCAGCCAAGAATCTAGCGGGAGGATTTCGAGAACCGGGGAGCTGTTTTTT.